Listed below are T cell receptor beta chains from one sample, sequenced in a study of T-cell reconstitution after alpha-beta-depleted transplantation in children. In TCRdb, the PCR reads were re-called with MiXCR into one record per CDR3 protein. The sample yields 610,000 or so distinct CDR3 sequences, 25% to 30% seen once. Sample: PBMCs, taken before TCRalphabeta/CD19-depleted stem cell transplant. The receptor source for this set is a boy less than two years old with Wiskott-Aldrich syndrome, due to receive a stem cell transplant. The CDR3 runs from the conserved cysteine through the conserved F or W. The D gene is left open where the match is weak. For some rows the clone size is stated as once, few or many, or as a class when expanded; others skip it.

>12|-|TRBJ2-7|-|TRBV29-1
CSVGHPDYEQYF
TGCAGCGTTGGGCACCCAGACTACGAGCAGTACTTC
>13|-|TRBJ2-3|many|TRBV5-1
CASSLDPTDTQYF
TGCGCCAGCAGCTTGGACCCGACAGATACGCAGTATTTT
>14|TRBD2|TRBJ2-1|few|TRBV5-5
CASSSTSGRPRQFF
TGTGCCAGCAGCTCGACTAGCGGGCGCCCACGGCAGTTCTTC
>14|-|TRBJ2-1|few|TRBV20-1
CSARVDRFYNEQFF
TGCAGTGCTAGAGTCGACAGGTTCTACAATGAGCAGTTCTTC
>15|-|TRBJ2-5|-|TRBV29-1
CSVESEDQLGETQYF
TGCAGCGTTGAATCGGAAGACCAACTGGGGGAGACCCAGTACTTC
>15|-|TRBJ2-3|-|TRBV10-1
CASSEGGARTDTQYF
TGCGCCAGCAGTGAAGGGGGAGCGCGCACAGATACGCAGTATTTT
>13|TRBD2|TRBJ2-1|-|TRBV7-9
CASTSVGGREQFF
TGTGCCAGCACCTCGGTTGGCGGGAGGGAGCAGTTCTTC
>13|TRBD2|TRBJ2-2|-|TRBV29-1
CSAGTSGTGELFF
TGCAGCGCCGGGACTAGCGGGACCGGGGAGCTGTTTTTT
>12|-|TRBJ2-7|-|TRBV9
CASSDHSYEQYF
TGTGCCAGCAGCGATCACAGCTACGAGCAGTACTTC
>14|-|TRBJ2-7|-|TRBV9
CASSVDPDPYEQYF
TGTGCCAGCAGCGTAGATCCGGATCCCTACGAGCAGTACTTC
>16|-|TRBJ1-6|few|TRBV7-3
CANRPPTVANDSPLHF
TGTGCCAACAGGCCCCCGACAGTAGCTAACGATTCACCCCTCCACTTT
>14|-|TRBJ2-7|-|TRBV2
CASSEMEGTYEQYF
TGTGCCAGCAGTGAAATGGAAGGGACCTACGAGCAGTACTTC
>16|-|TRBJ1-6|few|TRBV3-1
CASSQLGEGYNSPLHF
TGTGCCAGCAGCCAGTTGGGCGAGGGGTATAATTCACCCCTCCACTTT
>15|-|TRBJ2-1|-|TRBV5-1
CASSLELPNWDEQFF
TGCGCCAGCAGCTTGGAGCTTCCGAATTGGGATGAGCAGTTCTTC
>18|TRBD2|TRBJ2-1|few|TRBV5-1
CASSLDASSGRGDNEQFF
TGCGCCAGCAGCTTGGACGCCTCTAGCGGGAGAGGAGACAATGAGCAGTTCTTC
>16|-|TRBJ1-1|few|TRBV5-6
CASTTRDGGFRTEAFF
TGTGCCAGCACTACCCGGGACGGTGGATTTCGGACTGAAGCTTTCTTT
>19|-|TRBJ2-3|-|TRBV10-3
CAIGDPKGGGSPRADTQYF
TGTGCCATCGGTGACCCCAAGGGGGGCGGGAGTCCTCGGGCAGATACGCAGTATTTT
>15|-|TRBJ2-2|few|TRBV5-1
CASSPGQTNTGELFF
TGCGCCAGCAGCCCCGGACAGACTAACACCGGGGAGCTGTTTTTT
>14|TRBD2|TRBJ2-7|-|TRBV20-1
CSAIQAGGPNEQYF
TGCAGTGCTATTCAAGCGGGAGGGCCCAACGAGCAGTACTTC
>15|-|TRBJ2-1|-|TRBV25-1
CASSEYGGRRNEQFF
TGTGCCAGCAGTGAATACGGAGGGAGGCGAAATGAGCAGTTCTTC
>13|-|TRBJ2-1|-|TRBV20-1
CSAISPSSVEQFF
TGCAGTGCTATAAGCCCCTCTAGCGTCGAGCAGTTCTTC
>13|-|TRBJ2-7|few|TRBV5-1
CASSWPIPGEQYF
TGCGCCAGCAGCTGGCCGATTCCGGGGGAGCAGTACTTC
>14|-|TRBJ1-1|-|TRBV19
CASSPGPLNTEAFF
TGTGCCAGTAGCCCTGGACCGTTGAACACTGAAGCTTTCTTT
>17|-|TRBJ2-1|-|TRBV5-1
CASSLGGSRSSYNEQFF
TGCGCCAGCAGCTTGGGTGGTAGCCGGAGCTCCTACAATGAGCAGTTCTTC